Listed below are T cell receptor beta chains from one sample, sequenced in a study of cytomegalovirus exposure and HLA in healthy donors. The repertoire was sequenced with immunoSEQ multiplex PCR; TCRdb's copy has only in-frame clones and lacks some. The sample has some 30,000 clones, roughly 44% seen once. The sequenced sample was PBMCs. The receptors shown here come from a woman aged 45-59 years in good health and CMV-seronegative. CDR3s include the opening cysteine and the closing phenylalanine or tryptophan. D genes are given only for firm matches. Where a row states a size, it is once, few, many or the class of an expanded clone; other rows omit it.

CDR3	DNA	size	D	V	J
CASSSGTDMQFF	TGTGCCAGCAGCAGTGGGACAGACATGCAGTTCTTC	-	TRBD1	TRBV11-3	TRBJ2-1
CASSLGGQGKGTYGYTF	TGTGCCAGCAGCTTAGGGGGACAGGGAAAGGGGACTTATGGCTACACCTTC	-	TRBD1	TRBV7-9	TRBJ1-2
CASSLTGTGNTIYF	TGTGCCAGCAGTTTAACAGGGACCGGAAACACCATATATTTT	-	-	TRBV28	TRBJ1-3
CASSRGGTRNEQFF	TGCGCCAGCAGTCGGGGGGGCACTAGGAATGAGCAGTTCTTC	-	TRBD2	TRBV10-1	TRBJ2-1
CASSGGLAGASYEQYF	TGTGCCAGCAGCGGTGGACTAGCGGGCGCCTCCTACGAGCAGTACTTC	-	TRBD2	TRBV9	TRBJ2-7
CASSFSGQQNNEQFF	TGCGCCAGCAGCTTTTCCGGACAGCAGAACAATGAGCAGTTCTTC	once	-	TRBV5-1	TRBJ2-1
CASSYNSLVAKNIQYF	TGTGCCAGCAGTTACAACAGCCTCGTAGCCAAAAACATTCAGTACTTC	-	-	TRBV6-5	TRBJ2-4
CASSPPGIGAHGYTF	TGTGCCAGCAGCCCGCCCGGTATTGGGGCTCATGGCTACACCTTC	few	-	TRBV7-9	TRBJ1-2
CASSEGHSYGYTF	TGTGCCAGCAGTGAAGGCCACAGCTATGGCTACACCTTC	-	-	TRBV6-1	TRBJ1-2
CATNLVRFANTGELFF	TGTGCTACCAATTTGGTGCGGTTCGCGAACACCGGGGAGCTGTTTTTT	-	-	TRBV12-5	TRBJ2-2
CASSQVKGGPSISSYNEQFF	TGCGCCAGCAGCCAAGTAAAGGGAGGCCCTTCAATTAGCTCCTACAATGAGCAGTTCTTC	few	-	TRBV4-1	TRBJ2-1
CASSRDSYYEQYF	TGTGCCAGTAGTAGGGACAGCTACTACGAGCAGTACTTC	-	TRBD1	TRBV19	TRBJ2-7
CASSLVTGGISPLHF	TGTGCCAGCAGCTTAGTGACAGGCGGTATTTCACCCCTCCACTTT	-	-	TRBV7-2	TRBJ1-6
CSGGTGGGELFF	TGCAGCGGTGGGACAGGCGGTGGGGAGCTGTTTTTT	-	TRBD1	TRBV29-1	TRBJ2-2
CASSAEDRGGGQPQHF	TGTGCCAGTAGTGCAGAGGACAGGGGAGGAGGTCAGCCCCAGCATTTT	-	TRBD1	TRBV19	TRBJ1-5
CASSHGLGTDTQYF	TGTGCCAGCAGTCACGGGTTGGGCACAGATACGCAGTATTTT	-	-	TRBV6-6	TRBJ2-3
CASSSGQSSYNEQFF	TGTGCCAGCAGCTCCGGACAGAGCTCCTACAATGAGCAGTTCTTC	few	-	TRBV7-6	TRBJ2-1
CATSRDRSSYNEQFF	TGTGCCACCAGCAGAGACCGTAGCTCCTACAATGAGCAGTTCTTC	few	-	TRBV15	TRBJ2-1
CASGGTSGRGEQYF	TGTGCCAGCGGGGGGACTAGCGGGAGAGGCGAGCAGTACTTC	few	TRBD2	TRBV9	TRBJ2-7
CASSTQAGGQFF	TGTGCCAGCAGCACCCAAGCGGGGGGGCAGTTCTTC	few	TRBD2	TRBV5-4	TRBJ2-1
CAWSAGDRSPTDTQYF	TGTGCCTGGAGTGCAGGGGACAGGAGTCCCACAGATACGCAGTATTTT	few	TRBD1	TRBV30	TRBJ2-3
CASSLGTGNPATNEKLFF	TGTGCCAGCAGCTTGGGGACAGGGAACCCTGCCACTAATGAAAAACTGTTTTTT	few	TRBD1	TRBV5-6	TRBJ1-4
CASSLLATGQFF	TGTGCCAGCAGCCTTCTGGCGACTGGGCAGTTCTTC	-	-	TRBV7-9	TRBJ2-1
CASSTGQGYSPLHF	TGTGCCAGCAGCACCGGACAGGGATATTCACCCCTCCACTTT	-	TRBD1	TRBV6-1	TRBJ1-6
CAWSRGSQETQYF	TGTGCCTGGAGTAGAGGGAGTCAAGAGACCCAGTACTTC	-	-	TRBV30	TRBJ2-5
CASSFKTGYYYEQYF	TGTGCCAGCAGTTTCAAGACAGGGTACTACTACGAGCAGTACTTC	few	TRBD1	TRBV6-5	TRBJ2-7
CASSLGFRLLYNEQFF	TGTGCCAGCAGCTTAGGGTTCCGTCTTCTCTACAATGAGCAGTTCTTC	-	-	TRBV13	TRBJ2-1
CASSYSPGTDTQYF	TGTGCCAGCAGTTACTCCCCGGGAACAGATACGCAGTATTTT	-	-	TRBV6-6	TRBJ2-3
CASSSPEGGTYNEQFF	TGTGCCAGCAGCTCCCCCGAGGGCGGGACGTACAATGAGCAGTTCTTC	-	-	TRBV9	TRBJ2-1
CASSYSIPSSYEQYF	TGTGCCAGCAGTTACTCCATCCCGAGCTCCTACGAGCAGTACTTC	-	-	TRBV6-5	TRBJ2-7
CASSEGVLAGNQETQYF	TGTGCCAGCAGTGAAGGAGTCCTAGCGGGGAATCAAGAGACCCAGTACTTC	-	TRBD2	TRBV6-1	TRBJ2-5
CASRTVDSYSGNTIYF	TGTGCCAGTAGAACCGTGGACAGTTACTCTGGAAACACCATATATTTT	-	-	TRBV19	TRBJ1-3
CASSETGTSWNEQFF	TGCGCCAGCAGCGAAACCGGGACTAGCTGGAATGAGCAGTTCTTC	-	TRBD2	TRBV5-1	TRBJ2-1
CASGLVLGARTDTQYF	TGTGCTAGTGGTTTGGTACTGGGGGCCCGCACAGATACGCAGTATTTT	-	-	TRBV12-5	TRBJ2-3